The rows below give T cell receptor delta chains drawn from one sample of a study of γδ T cells in repeated Plasmodium falciparum infection. TCRdb fed the multiplex PCR reads to CATT. The data contain 70,000 to 95,000 delta-chain clones, about 1.5% of them singletons. Sequencing used gamma-delta T cells from blood. The receptors derive from a pool of human donors (malaria-infected and uninfected, not separated). Each CDR3 is given with its conserved first and last residue. D genes are given only for firm matches. For some rows the clone size is stated as once, few or many, or as a class when expanded; others skip it.

clone_size	v_call	d_call	j_call	cdr3_nt	cdr3_aa
few	TRDV1	TRDD3	TRDJ1	TGTGCTCTTGGGGAACTGGGGCTTCGACTGGGGACCGATAAACTCATCTTT	CALGELGLRLGTDKLIF
.	TRDV1	.	TRDJ1	TGTGCTCTTGGGGAACTGGCCTTCTTC	CALGELAFF
many	TRDV1	.	TRDJ2	TGTGCTCTTGGGGAAATCTCCTACGGGATGACAGCACAACTCTTCTTT	CALGEISYGMTAQLFF
many	TRAV14/DV4	TRDD3	TRDJ1	TGTGCAATGAGAGAGGGAGTCTCCTACCCCTACTGGGGGTTACCCTACACCGATAAACTCATCTTT	CAMREGVSYPYWGLPYTDKLIF
many	TRDV3	TRDD3	TRDJ1	TGTGCCTTTAAGGGTCCCTGGGGGCACACCGATAAACTCATCTTT	CAFKGPWGHTDKLIF
many	TRDV2	TRDD3	TRDJ1	TGTGCCTGTGGGGGCTTGTACTGGGGGCCCTATTACACCGATAAACTCATCTTT	CACGGLYWGPYYTDKLIF
many	TRDV2	TRDD3	TRDJ1	TGTGCCTGTGACGCCTTAATGGATCCGGGGGATCCTAAACTCATCTTT	CACDALMDPGDPKLIF
few	TRDV1	TRDD3	TRDJ1	TGTGCTCTTGGGGACTCGCTACTGGGGGATTATAAACTCATCTTT	CALGDSLLGDYKLIF
medium-sized	TRDV2	.	TRDJ1	TGTGCCTGTGACTCCCTACCCGGGTACTGCATCTACACCGATAAACTCATCTTT	CACDSLPGYCIYTDKLIF
many	TRDV1	TRDD3	TRDJ1	TGTGCTCTTGGGGAACCAGACCCAGGGAGAGCGGGGAACTGGGGGATCGGTCTTCTCTTACCGTGTGGCCTAAATAAACTCATCTTT	CALGEPDPGRAGNWGIGLLLPCGLNKLIF
many	TRDV3	TRDD2	TRDJ1	TGTGCCTCTGACCTTCCTTTACTTCAGTACACCGATAAACTCATCTTT	CASDLPLLQYTDKLIF
medium-sized	TRDV1	.	TRDJ1	TGTGCTCTTGGGGAAGTGTACCCGCGGGAATCGTACACCGATAAACTCATCTTT	CALGEVYPRESYTDKLIF
medium-sized	TRDV2	TRDD3	TRDJ2	TGTGCCTGTGACCCCAGAGGTCCTCTGGGGGATACGAATCTGACAGCACAACTCTTCTTT	CACDPRGPLGDTNLTAQLFF
.	TRDV1	TRDD3	TRDJ1	TGTGCTCTTGGGGTCCTATCCTACGCCTCTGGGGGATTTGGGGAAACCGATAAACTCATCTTT	CALGVLSYASGGFGETDKLIF
.	TRDV1	TRDD3	TRDJ2	TGTGCTCTTGGGGATACGGCCTTCTCCCCTACCTGGGGGACCCTTTTGACAGCACAACTCTTCTTT	CALGDTAFSPTWGTLLTAQLFF
medium-sized	TRDV2	TRDD3	TRDJ3	TGTGCCTGTGACACTTCATATGTACTGGGGGGCCTCTCCACCTGGGACACCCGACAGATGTTTTTC	CACDTSYVLGGLSTWDTRQMFF
many	TRDV1	.	TRDJ1	TGTGCTCTTGAAGCCGACACCGATAAACTCATCTTT	CALEADTDKLIF
many	TRDV1	.	TRDJ1	TGTGCTCTTGGGGGTCCCACTTCCTATCGAGGGATACGACCCGATAAACTCATCTTT	CALGGPTSYRGIRPDKLIF
many	TRDV2	.	TRDJ1	TGTGCCTGTGACACATCCTTCCACGCTACTGGGGCCAATAAACTCATCTTT	CACDTSFHATGANKLIF
.	TRDV1	TRDD3	TRDJ1	TGTGCTCTTTGGGAGCCGGCTAATAGCAGAATGAACTGGGGGATACCGTACGCCGATAAACTCATCTTT	CALWEPANSRMNWGIPYADKLIF
few	TRDV1	.	TRDJ1	TGTGCTCTTGGGGGGCTAAGCCTTCTAGCGATACCGTACACCGATAAACTCATCTTT	CALGGLSLLAIPYTDKLIF
many	TRDV1	TRDD3	TRDJ1	TGTGCTCTTGGGGAGCCGTGGAGCACTGGGGGATACGTTACAAAGGATAAACTCATCTTT	CALGEPWSTGGYVTKDKLIF
many	TRDV1	TRDD3	TRDJ1	TGTGCTCTTGGGGAAACGCCTTCTTGTCTACTGGGGGAGCCAGACCCTTACACCGATAAACTCATCTTT	CALGETPSCLLGEPDPYTDKLIF
many	TRDV1	.	TRDJ1	TGTGCTCTTGGGGAAGGGAGTCCCAGGGGGACGACCGATAAACTCATCTTT	CALGEGSPRGTTDKLIF
many	TRDV1	TRDD3	TRDJ1	TGTGCTCTTGGGGAACTGCTACTGGGGGACTTCGAGTACACCGATAAACTCATCTTT	CALGELLLGDFEYTDKLIF
many	TRDV3	TRDD3	TRDJ1	TGTGCCTTTAGGGTCTACGTACTGGGGGATTTTCCGTACACCGATAAACTCATCTTT	CAFRVYVLGDFPYTDKLIF
many	TRDV2	.	TRDJ3	TGTGCCTGTGACAGTACTGGTGAGACCTGGGACACCCGACAGATGTTTTTC	CACDSTGETWDTRQMFF
many	TRDV1	TRDD3	TRDJ1	TGTGCTCTTGGGGAACTAGGTATCCTATCTTGGGGGATATCGAACACCGATAAACTCATCTTT	CALGELGILSWGISNTDKLIF
many	TRDV2	TRDD3	TRDJ1	TGTGCCTGTGACGCTTTACTGGGGGATACGCGGGATAAACTCATCTTT	CACDALLGDTRDKLIF
many	TRDV1	.	TRDJ1	TGTGCTCTTGGGGAACTAAAACGGGCCTTTGAGTACACCGATAAACTCATCTTT	CALGELKRAFEYTDKLIF
many	TRDV1	.	TRDJ1	TGTGCTCTTGGGGAGCACTACGATTCCCTTTCGTACACCGATAAACTCATCTTT	CALGEHYDSLSYTDKLIF
.	TRDV1	TRDD3	TRDJ1	TGTGCGCTTGGGGGTCCGTTCCCTCCCAGTACTGGGGGGTACGCTCCCGATAAACTCATCTTT	CALGGPFPPSTGGYAPDKLIF
many	TRDV1	.	TRDJ1	TGTGCTCTAATTTATCCTAGGCACACCGATAAACTCATCTTT	CALIYPRHTDKLIF
many	TRDV3	.	TRDJ1	TGTGCCTTTACCCTGGTTGGTGGCCTTTCCCCCCTAAACTTTAGCACCGATAAACTCATCTTT	CAFTLVGGLSPLNFSTDKLIF
many	TRDV1	.	TRDJ1	TGTGCTCTTGGGGAACTAAGGGCCCCGTTTAAACTCATCTTT	CALGELRAPFKLIF
medium-sized	TRDV1	.	TRDJ1	TGTGCTCTTGGGGAACGGCCTGGGTCGGCCCACCATGTAACCGATAAACTCATCTTT	CALGERPGSAHHVTDKLIF
medium-sized	TRDV1	TRDD3	TRDJ1	TGTGCTCTTGGGGAAGAGGGCCCTACTCGGGGATACGGGACCGATAAACTCATCTTT	CALGEEGPTRGYGTDKLIF
many	TRDV1	.	TRDJ1	TGTGCTCTTGGGGGATATAAACTCATCTTT	CALGGYKLIF
few	TRDV1	TRDD3	TRDJ1	TGTGCTCTTGGGGAACTGGTAGGACTGGGGGATACCGGCTCCGATAAACTCATCTTT	CALGELVGLGDTGSDKLIF
many	TRDV1	TRDD3	TRDJ1	TGTGCTCTTGGGAAAACCCCGCCCGCGACACTACGCGGGGGATACGATAAACTCATCTTT	CALGKTPPATLRGGYDKLIF
many	TRDV1	TRDD3	TRDJ1	TGTGCTCTTGGTGATAGAAGGCCCTACGGACTGGGGGATACAACCGATAAACTCATCTTT	CALGDRRPYGLGDTTDKLIF
many	TRDV1	TRDD3	TRDJ2	TGTGCTCTTGGGGAACGAGGACCGAACCTTACTGGGGGTCCAGCTTTGACAGCACAACTCTTCTTT	CALGERGPNLTGGPALTAQLFF
many	TRDV1	TRDD3	TRDJ1	TGTGCTCTTGGGGAACTAGGGACCTGGGATACGCGTCATAAACTCATCTTT	CALGELGTWDTRHKLIF
many	TRDV1	.	TRDJ1	TGTGCTCTTGTTTTCCCCTTGGAGGGGATGGGGAAACTCATCTTT	CALVFPLEGMGKLIF
many	TRDV1	TRDD3	TRDJ1	TGTGCTCTTGGGGAACGGGGTATACTCTGGGGGAGAGCTAAGCTCATCTTT	CALGERGILWGRAKLIF
many	TRDV1	.	TRDJ1	TGTGCTCTTGGGGTAAGGAAACTCATCTTT	CALGVRKLIF
many	TRDV3	.	TRDJ1	TGTGCCTCCTCGGCTTCAGAGCCGATAGATAAACTCATCTTT	CASSASEPIDKLIF
medium-sized	TRDV2	TRDD3	TRDJ3	TGTGCCTGTGACACCGCGGACTGGGGGAGCTCCTGGGACACCCGACAGATGTTTTTC	CACDTADWGSSWDTRQMFF
many	TRDV2	.	TRDJ1	TGTGCCTGTGATTCTCTGGCTTCCTACGCCCGGCAAAAGGGGGATACCCGAGGGGGCGATAAACTCATCTTT	CACDSLASYARQKGDTRGGDKLIF
many	TRDV1	TRDD3	TRDJ1	TGTGCTCTTGGGGAATCCCGGTTACTGGGGGATACGCTGTACACCGATAAACTCATCTTT	CALGESRLLGDTLYTDKLIF
many	TRDV1	.	TRDJ1	TGTGCTCTTGGGGAAAGAGGACTTCCTACGCAGCGTGGGGGACCTTACACCGATAAACTCATCTTT	CALGERGLPTQRGGPYTDKLIF
many	TRDV1	.	TRDJ1	TGTGCTCTTGGGGAACCTCGCTTGGGTCGGGTACTGGAGGTTGATAAACTCATCTTT	CALGEPRLGRVLEVDKLIF
many	TRDV1	TRDD3	TRDJ2	TGTGCTCTTGGGGAAGGGGCCCATCCCTGGGGGATACGCGATTTGACAGCACAACTCTTCTTT	CALGEGAHPWGIRDLTAQLFF
many	TRDV1	.	TRDJ1	TGTGCTCTTGGGGAACGATCTCCTCCGCTTCCTTTGATACTGGAGGGTAAACTCATCTTT	CALGERSPPLPLILEGKLIF
.	TRDV1	TRDD3	TRDJ2	TGTGCTCTTGGGGAACTTGTAGGGATACGGAAGAAGACAGCACAACTCTTCTTT	CALGELVGIRKKTAQLFF
many	TRDV1	TRDD3	TRDJ1	TGCGCTCTTGGGGAAGACTTGAAGGGCTGGGGGATCTATCCCACCGGTAAACTCATCTTT	CALGEDLKGWGIYPTGKLIF
many	TRDV2	.	TRDJ1	TGTGCCTGTGAGGCTCTCCAGGGTACTGGGTCTCATAGCTGGGCCAAACTCATCTTT	CACEALQGTGSHSWAKLIF
medium-sized	TRDV1	.	TRDJ1	TGTGCTCTTGTGGAAAGGAAGCGTCTCACCGATAAACTCATCTTT	CALVERKRLTDKLIF
few	TRDV1	.	TRDJ1	TGTGCTCTTGGGAATAACGGACCCCTCCCTTGGGGCCCTGTCACCGATAAACTCATCTTT	CALGNNGPLPWGPVTDKLIF
many	TRDV1	TRDD3	TRDJ1	TGTGCTCTTGGGGAACTAATAAGGCCTCTCGTACGTACTGGGGGATCCGTAGATAAACTCATCTTT	CALGELIRPLVRTGGSVDKLIF